Below, 16 T cell receptor beta chains from the same sample are listed, as sequenced in a study of cytomegalovirus exposure and HLA in healthy donors (dated by TCRdb to about 2017). The library came from the immunoSEQ multiplex PCR assay. The multiplex PCR relied on a mix of 60 forward primers for TCR Vbeta segments and 13 reverse primers for TCR Jbeta segments. TCRdb provides this immuneACCESS table in a form limited to in-frame rearrangements. Some clones are lacking; in checked studies, under half of them reflect an unresolved V gene, and why the rest are absent is not known. This sample has about 120,000 clones in its table, and over 60% of those were observed once. Around 0.92% of the sample belongs to the ten largest clones. Specimen: PBMCs. These receptors all stem from a human donor in good health.

In this sample, this clone turned up once. The chain employs TRBV2 and TRBJ1-1; 7 bases are shared with TRBD1. CDR3 size: 15 residues. Germline V gene data show CDR1 as SNHLY and CDR2 as FYNNEI. V trimming: 6 bases; J trimming: 2 bases; junction bases outside the gene matches: 9. The CDR3 DNA is TGTGCCAGCAGGGGCCCTTGGACAGGAAACACTGAAGCTTTCTTT. Translated: CASRGPWTGNTEAFF.

CDR3 in amino acids: CAISESGAGSLYGYTF. In DNA form, the CDR3 reads TGTGCCATCAGTGAGTCGGGGGCAGGGTCCCTCTATGGCTACACCTTC. The gene calls are TRBV10-3 and TRBJ1-2; tentatively, D is TRBD1 (6 bases). The CDR3 has 16 amino acids. V lost 0 bases and J 4 bases, leaving 15 bases between the germline ends. Germline V gives CDR1 ENHRY, CDR2 SYGVKD.

This chain connects TRBV10-2 to TRBJ1-1; 8 bases fit TRBD1. Unmatched junction bases numbered 12, after V lost 4 bases and J lost 11 bases. Looked up from germline, CDR1 is WSHSY and CDR2 is SAAADI. The CDR3 consists of 14 residues. The CDR3 loop reads CASSAQDRASGAFF. The CDR3 nucleotides are TGCGCCAGCAGTGCCCAGGACAGGGCCAGCGGGGCTTTCTTT.

This rearrangement joins TRBV6-6 to TRBJ1-5, with 8 nucleotides matching TRBD1. V lost 0 bases and J lost 5; bases outside the gene matches: 3. The germline V gene has CDR1 MNHNY and CDR2 SVGAGI (reference sequence). This CDR3 spans 15 amino acids. The CDR3 is CASSYSTGEDQPQHF. CDR3 nucleotide sequence: TGTGCCAGCAGTTACTCGACAGGGGAGGATCAGCCCCAGCATTTT.

The chain employs TRBV18 and TRBJ2-5, with 7 bases identical to TRBD2. This CDR3 spans 16 amino acids. Germline lookup yields CDR1 KGHSH and CDR2 LQKENI. Trimming took 5 bases from V and 5 from J; bases not matched to a gene: 14. CDR3 sequence (DNA): TGTGCCAGCTCAAATCCTAGCGGTCCCGTTCGGGAGACCCAGTACTTC. Amino acids: CASSNPSGPVRETQYF.

The V call is TRBV5-6, the J call TRBJ2-3; possibly TRBD2 for D (5 bases). This CDR3 spans 15 amino acids. The V gene lost 0 bases and the J gene lost 2 bases, with 10 bases spanning the gap. Germline V lookup: CDR1 SGHDT, CDR2 YYEEEE. The CDR3, as DNA: TGTGCCAGCAGCTTGGTCGGGGTCCACACAGATACGCAGTATTTT. Its protein product is CASSLVGVHTDTQYF.

The chain combines TRBV28 with TRBJ2-7; 9 bases line up with TRBD1. Germline V CDR1 and CDR2: MDHEN, SYDVKM. This CDR3 has 15 residues. V lost 6 bases, J lost 3 bases, and 9 bases stayed unmatched. In DNA form, the CDR3 reads TGTGCCAGCAGCAGACAGGGGGGGAACGGCTACGAGCAGTACTTC. Translation: CASSRQGGNGYEQYF.

This chain uses TRBV9 with TRBJ2-5; 8 bases map to TRBD2. J was trimmed by 5 bases and V by 0 bases; bases with no gene match: 12. The germline V gene encodes CDR1 SGDLS and CDR2 YYNGEE. The CDR3 loop spans 17 amino acids. CDR3 DNA sequence: TGTGCCAGCAGCGTAGAAGGGTTCGGGGGGGCGGGCGAGACCCAGTACTTC. The encoded protein is CASSVEGFGGAGETQYF.

The chain is built from TRBV6-5 and TRBJ1-2; tentative D call: TRBD1 (6 bases). CDR3 length equals 15 residues. V was clipped by 0 bases and J by 1 base, with 9 bases between them. The germline V gene has CDR1 MNHEY and CDR2 SVGAGI. The chain's CDR3 is CASSYSLGGNYGYTF. CDR3 sequence (DNA): TGTGCCAGCAGTTACTCCCTAGGGGGTAACTATGGCTACACCTTC.

CDR3 sequence reads: CASSPFGGASGGSDNEQFF. The CDR3 bases are TGTGCCAGCAGCCCCTTCGGTGGGGCTAGCGGGGGGTCCGACAATGAGCAGTTCTTC. The chain combines TRBV7-2 with TRBJ2-1, with TRBD2 matching 11 bases. Germline V lookup: CDR1 SGHTA, CDR2 FQGNSA. The V segment lost 5 bases and the J segment 5 bases; nucleotides outside the gene matches: 17. The CDR3 runs 19 residues.

This chain joins TRBV7-9 and TRBJ2-5, with 7 bases lining up with TRBD2. After removal of 6 bases from V and 2 bases from J, the junction contained 3 bases not matched to a gene. In germline, CDR1 is SEHNR, CDR2 FQNEAQ (reference sequence). The CDR3 covers 13 residues. The CDR3 region is CASSERGQETQYF. DNA of the CDR3: TGTGCCAGCAGTGAGCGGGGTCAAGAGACCCAGTACTTC.

Note on this clone: One end of the junction fails to match germline, which may point to a read error. The same CDR3 is also encoded by other DNA sequences in this sample. J is TRBJ1-6 and V is TRBV7-2; perhaps TRBD1 as D (5 bases). CDR3 length: 15 residues. Germline V gene data show CDR1 as SGHTA and CDR2 as FQGNSA. The CDR3 is CASSLMGGENSPLHF. CDR3 in DNA: TGTGCCAGCAGCTTAATGGGGGGAGAAAATTCCCCCCTCCACTTT.

This clone was detected only a few times. Written as DNA, the CDR3 is TGCGCCAGCAGCTTGGACGGGGGAAGCAATCAGCCCCAGCATTTT. Translating gives CASSLDGGSNQPQHF. The chain employs TRBV5-1 and TRBJ1-5, with D perhaps matching TRBD1 (5 bases). The V gene's germline CDR1 is SGHRS and CDR2 YFSETQ. Trimming cost V 0 bases and J 1 base, with 8 bases left between them. The CDR3 runs to 15 residues.

The rearrangement joins TRBV9 to TRBJ1-1, with 11 bases identical to TRBD1. After removal of 2 bases from V and 6 bases from J, the junction contained 3 bases not matched to a gene. The CDR3 spans 14 residues. Per the germline V gene, CDR1 is SGDLS and CDR2 is YYNGEE. For the CDR3, the DNA is TGTGCCAGCAGCGTGGGACAGGGGGACCCTGAAGCTTTCTTT. The encoded protein is CASSVGQGDPEAFF.

The chain couples TRBV18 to TRBJ2-2, with D possibly being TRBD2 (6 bases). Trimming pared 2 bases from V and 4 bases from J, leaving 8 bases between. Germline-derived CDR1 and CDR2 are KGHSH and LQKENI. The CDR3 sequence is 14 residues long. The CDR3 coding sequence is TGTGCCAGCTCACCAAGGGACTTCACCGGGGAGCTGTTTTTT. Amino acids: CASSPRDFTGELFF.

The chain carries TRBV11-2 and TRBJ2-3; 9 bases agree with TRBD1. Germline CDR1 is SGHAT and CDR2 is FQNNGV. V shed 5 bases and J 3 bases; nucleotides not matched to a gene: 6. This CDR3 is 15 amino acids long. The CDR3 bases are TGTGCCAGCAGCGTCAGGACAGGGGATACAGATACGCAGTATTTT. Translation: CASSVRTGDTDTQYF.